This T cell receptor beta chain is drawn from a study of blood T cell repertoires in COVID-19. Whole-study context: Samples taken during acute and convalescent COVID-19 were collected in the United States, Italy and Spain. The cDNA or gDNA used as material had been derived from T cells, B-cell-depleted T cells, or PBMCs.

This clone was counted once. Under the authors' procedure: Amplifying reference gene primers gave estimates of nucleated cell counts. Sequencing used immunoSEQ multiplex PCR; TCRdb keeps in-frame clones, though not all of them. V and J calls and clone size are those listed in that table; D and trimming were worked out from the DNA. The table records approximately 240,000 clones, just under 85% of them present only once. The CDR3 runs to 14 residues. V shed 4 bases, J shed 3 bases, and the junction held 3 bases outside the gene matches. Germline V gene data show CDR1 as SGHRS and CDR2 as YFSETQ. The sequencing sample was made of peripheral blood. The chain combines TRBV5-1 with TRBJ1-2; 10 bases line up with TRBD1. This clonotype was obtained from a woman aged 55-70 years with active or convalescent COVID-19. CDR3 loop: CASSPGQGHYGYTF. The CDR3 bases are TGCGCCAGCAGCCCGGGACAGGGGCACTATGGCTACACCTTC.